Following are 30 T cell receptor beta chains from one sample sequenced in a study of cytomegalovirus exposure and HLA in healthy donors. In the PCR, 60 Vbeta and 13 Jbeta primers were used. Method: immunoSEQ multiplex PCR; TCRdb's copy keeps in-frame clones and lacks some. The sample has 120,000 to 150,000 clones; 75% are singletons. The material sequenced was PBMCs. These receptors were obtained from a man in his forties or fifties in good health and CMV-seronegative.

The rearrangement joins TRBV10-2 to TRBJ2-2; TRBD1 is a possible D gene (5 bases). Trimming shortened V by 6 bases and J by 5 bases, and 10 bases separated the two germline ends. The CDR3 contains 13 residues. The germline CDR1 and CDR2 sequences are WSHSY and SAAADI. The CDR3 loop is CASRVSGTGELFF. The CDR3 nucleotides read TGCGCCAGCAGGGTATCAGGGACCGGGGAGCTGTTTTTT.

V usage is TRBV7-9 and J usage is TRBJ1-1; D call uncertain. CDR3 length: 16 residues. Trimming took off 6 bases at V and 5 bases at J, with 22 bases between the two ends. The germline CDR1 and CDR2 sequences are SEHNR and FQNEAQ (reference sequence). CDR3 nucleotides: TGTGCCAGCAGGACGGTGGAAGGACCGGGAGGAACTGAAGCTTTCTTT. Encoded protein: CASRTVEGPGGTEAFF. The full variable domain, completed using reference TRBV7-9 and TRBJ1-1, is DTGVSQNPRHKITKRGQNVTFRCDPISEHNRLYWYRQTLGQGPEFLTYFQNEAQLEKSRLLSDRFSAERPKGSFSTLEIQRTEQGDSAMYLCASRTVEGPGGTEAFFGQGTRLTVV.

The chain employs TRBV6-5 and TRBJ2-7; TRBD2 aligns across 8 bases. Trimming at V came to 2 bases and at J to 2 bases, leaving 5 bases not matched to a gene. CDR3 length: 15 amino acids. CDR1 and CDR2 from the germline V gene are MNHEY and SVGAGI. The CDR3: CASSYPGGKTYEQYF. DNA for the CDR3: TGTGCCAGCAGTTACCCGGGGGGGAAGACCTACGAGCAGTACTTC.

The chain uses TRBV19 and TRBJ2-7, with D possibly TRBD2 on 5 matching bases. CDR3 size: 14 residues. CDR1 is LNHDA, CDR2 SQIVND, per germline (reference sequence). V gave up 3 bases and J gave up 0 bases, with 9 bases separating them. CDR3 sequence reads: CASSMTRDSYEQYF. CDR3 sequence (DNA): TGTGCCAGTAGTATGACGAGGGACTCCTACGAGCAGTACTTC. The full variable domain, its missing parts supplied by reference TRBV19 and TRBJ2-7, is DGGITQSPKYLFRKEGQNVTLSCEQNLNHDAMYWYRQDPGQGLRLIYYSQIVNDFQKGDIAEGYSVSREKKESFPLTVTSAQKNPTAFYLCASSMTRDSYEQYFGPGTRLTVT.

CDR3 protein: CASSTRTSNTEAFF. The CDR3 coding sequence is TGTGCCAGCTCAACTCGGACATCGAACACTGAAGCTTTCTTT. V usage is TRBV18 and J usage is TRBJ1-1; a weak D match, TRBD1 (5 bases). Trimming took off 5 bases at V and 1 base at J, with 11 bases between the two ends. Looked up from germline, CDR1 is KGHSH and CDR2 is LQKENI. This CDR3 has 14 residues.

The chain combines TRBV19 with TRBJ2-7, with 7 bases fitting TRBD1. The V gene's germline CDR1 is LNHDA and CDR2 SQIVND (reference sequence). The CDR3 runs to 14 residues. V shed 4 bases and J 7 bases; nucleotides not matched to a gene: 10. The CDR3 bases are TGTGCCAGTAGTAAGCGGCAGGGGGAAGGGGAGCAGTACTTC. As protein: CASSKRQGEGEQYF. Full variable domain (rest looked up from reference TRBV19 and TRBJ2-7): DGGITQSPKYLFRKEGQNVTLSCEQNLNHDAMYWYRQDPGQGLRLIYYSQIVNDFQKGDIAEGYSVSREKKESFPLTVTSAQKNPTAFYLCASSKRQGEGEQYFGPGTRLTVT.

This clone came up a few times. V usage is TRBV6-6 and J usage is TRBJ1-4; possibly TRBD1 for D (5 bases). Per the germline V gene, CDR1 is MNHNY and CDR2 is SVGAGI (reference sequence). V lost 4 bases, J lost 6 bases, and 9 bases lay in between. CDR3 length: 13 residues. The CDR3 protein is CASSWAGYEKLFF. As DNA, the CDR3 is TGTGCCAGCAGTTGGGCAGGGTATGAAAAACTGTTTTTT.

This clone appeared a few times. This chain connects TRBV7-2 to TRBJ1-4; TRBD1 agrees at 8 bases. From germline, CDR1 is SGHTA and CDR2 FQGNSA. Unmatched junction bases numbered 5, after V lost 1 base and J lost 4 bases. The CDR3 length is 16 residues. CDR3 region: CASSLVRTGRNEKLFF. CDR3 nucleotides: TGTGCCAGCAGCTTAGTGCGGACAGGGCGTAATGAAAAACTGTTTTTT.

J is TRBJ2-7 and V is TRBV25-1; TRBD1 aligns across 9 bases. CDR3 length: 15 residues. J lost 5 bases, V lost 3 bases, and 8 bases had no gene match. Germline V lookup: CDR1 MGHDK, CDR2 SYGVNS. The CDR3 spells CASSDPGQGPNEQYF. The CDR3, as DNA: TGTGCCAGCAGTGACCCGGGACAGGGTCCCAACGAGCAGTACTTC.

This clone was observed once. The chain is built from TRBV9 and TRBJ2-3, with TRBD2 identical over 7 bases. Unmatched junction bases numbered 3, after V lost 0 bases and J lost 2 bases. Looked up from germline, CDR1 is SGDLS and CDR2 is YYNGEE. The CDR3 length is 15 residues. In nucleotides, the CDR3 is TGTGCCAGCAGCGTAGATGCGGGGGTCACAGATACGCAGTATTTT. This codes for CASSVDAGVTDTQYF.

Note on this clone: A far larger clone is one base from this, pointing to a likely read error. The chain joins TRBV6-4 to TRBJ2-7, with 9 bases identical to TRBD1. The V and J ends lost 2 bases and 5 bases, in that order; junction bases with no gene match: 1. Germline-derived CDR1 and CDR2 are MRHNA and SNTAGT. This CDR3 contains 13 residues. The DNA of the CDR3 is TGTGCCAGCAGTGACCGGACAGGGGACGAGCAGTACTTC. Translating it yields CASSDRTGDEQYF.

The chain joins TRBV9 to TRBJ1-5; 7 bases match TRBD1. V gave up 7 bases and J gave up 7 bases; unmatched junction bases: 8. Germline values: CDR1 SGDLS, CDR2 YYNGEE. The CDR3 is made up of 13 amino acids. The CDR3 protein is CASGRDSGQPQHF. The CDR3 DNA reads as TGTGCCAGCGGCCGGGACAGTGGCCAGCCCCAGCATTTT.

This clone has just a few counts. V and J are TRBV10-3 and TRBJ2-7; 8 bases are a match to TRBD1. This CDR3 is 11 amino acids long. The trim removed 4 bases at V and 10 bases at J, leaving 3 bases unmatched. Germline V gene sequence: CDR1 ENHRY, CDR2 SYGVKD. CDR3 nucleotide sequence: TGTGCCATCAGTGGGGGACAGGTCCAGTACTTC. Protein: CAISGGQVQYF.

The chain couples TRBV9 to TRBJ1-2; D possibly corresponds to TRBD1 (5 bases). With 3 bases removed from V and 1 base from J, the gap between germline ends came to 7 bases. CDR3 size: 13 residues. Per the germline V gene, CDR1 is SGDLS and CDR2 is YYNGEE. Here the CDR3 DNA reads TGTGCCAGCAGCGCTGACAGTAACTATGGCTACACCTTC. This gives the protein CASSADSNYGYTF.

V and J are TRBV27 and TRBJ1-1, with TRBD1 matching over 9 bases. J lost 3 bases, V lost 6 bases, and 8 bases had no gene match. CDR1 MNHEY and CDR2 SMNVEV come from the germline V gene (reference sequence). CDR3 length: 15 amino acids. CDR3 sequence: CASRRDRVGDTEAFF. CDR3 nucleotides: TGTGCCAGCAGGCGGGACAGGGTCGGCGACACTGAAGCTTTCTTT.

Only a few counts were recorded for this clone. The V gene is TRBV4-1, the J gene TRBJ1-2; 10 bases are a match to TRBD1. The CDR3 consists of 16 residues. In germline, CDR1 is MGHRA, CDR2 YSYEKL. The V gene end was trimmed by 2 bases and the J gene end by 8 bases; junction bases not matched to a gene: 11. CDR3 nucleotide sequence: TGCGCCAGCAGCCAACCGGGACAGGGGACGAGTAGGGGCTACACCTTC. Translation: CASSQPGQGTSRGYTF.

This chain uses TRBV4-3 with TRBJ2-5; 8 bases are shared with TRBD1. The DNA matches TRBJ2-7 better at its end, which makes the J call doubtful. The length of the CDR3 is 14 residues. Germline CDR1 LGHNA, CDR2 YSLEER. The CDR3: CASSQQTGDYEQYF. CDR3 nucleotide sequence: TGCGCCAGCAGCCAACAGACAGGGGACTACGAGCAGTACTTC.

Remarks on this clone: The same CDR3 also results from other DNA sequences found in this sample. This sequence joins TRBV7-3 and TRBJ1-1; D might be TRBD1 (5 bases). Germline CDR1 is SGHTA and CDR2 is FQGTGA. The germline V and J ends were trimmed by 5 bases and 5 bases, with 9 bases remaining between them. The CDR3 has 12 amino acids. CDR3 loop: CASSGGGTEAFF. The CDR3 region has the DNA TGTGCCAGCAGCGGGGGGGGGACTGAAGCTTTCTTT.

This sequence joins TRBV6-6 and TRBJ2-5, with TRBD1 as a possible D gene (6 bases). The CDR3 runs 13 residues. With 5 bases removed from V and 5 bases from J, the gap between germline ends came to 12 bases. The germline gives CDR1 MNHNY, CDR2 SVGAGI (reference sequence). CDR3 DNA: TGTGCCAGCAGTACTCAGGGGTCGGAGACCCAGTACTTC. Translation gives CASSTQGSETQYF.

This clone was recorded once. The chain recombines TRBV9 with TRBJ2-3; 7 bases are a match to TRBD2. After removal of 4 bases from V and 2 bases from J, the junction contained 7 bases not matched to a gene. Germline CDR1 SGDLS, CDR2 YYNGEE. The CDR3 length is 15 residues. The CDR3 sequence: CASSSSGGTTDTQYF. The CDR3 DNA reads TGTGCCAGCAGCAGTTCGGGGGGAACCACAGATACGCAGTATTTT.

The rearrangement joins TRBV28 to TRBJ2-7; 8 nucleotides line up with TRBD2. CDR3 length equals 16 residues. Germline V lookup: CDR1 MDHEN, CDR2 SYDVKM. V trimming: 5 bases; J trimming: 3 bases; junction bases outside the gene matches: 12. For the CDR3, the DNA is TGTGCCAGCAGTCCCAACGTAGCGGGGTTTTACTACGAGCAGTACTTC. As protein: CASSPNVAGFYYEQYF.

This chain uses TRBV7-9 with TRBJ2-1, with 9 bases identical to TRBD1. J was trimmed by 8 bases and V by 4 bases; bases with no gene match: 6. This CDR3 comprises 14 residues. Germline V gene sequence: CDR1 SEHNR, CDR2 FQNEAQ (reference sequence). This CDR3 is CASSSGTGYYEQFF. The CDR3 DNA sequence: TGTGCCAGCAGCTCCGGGACAGGGTACTATGAGCAGTTCTTC.

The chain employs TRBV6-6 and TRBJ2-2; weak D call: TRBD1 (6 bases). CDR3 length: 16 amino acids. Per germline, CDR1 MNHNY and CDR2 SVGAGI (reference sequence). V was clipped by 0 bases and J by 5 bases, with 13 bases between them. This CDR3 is CASSYSYREATGELFF. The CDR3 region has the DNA TGTGCCAGCAGTTACTCGTACAGGGAAGCAACCGGGGAGCTGTTTTTT.

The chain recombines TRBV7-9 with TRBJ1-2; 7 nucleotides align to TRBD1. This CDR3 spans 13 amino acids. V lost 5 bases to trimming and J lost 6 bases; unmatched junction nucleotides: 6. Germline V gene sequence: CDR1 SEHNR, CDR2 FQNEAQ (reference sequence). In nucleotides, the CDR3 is TGTGCCAGCAGCCCTGGGACAGAGAATGGCTACACCTTC. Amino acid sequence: CASSPGTENGYTF.

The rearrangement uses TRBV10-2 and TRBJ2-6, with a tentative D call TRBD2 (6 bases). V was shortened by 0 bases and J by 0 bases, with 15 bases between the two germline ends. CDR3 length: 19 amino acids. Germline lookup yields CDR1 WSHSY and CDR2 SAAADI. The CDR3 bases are TGCGCCAGCAGTGAGTCAGGTGGCGGGGTAAACTCTGGGGCCAACGTCCTGACTTTC. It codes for CASSESGGGVNSGANVLTF.

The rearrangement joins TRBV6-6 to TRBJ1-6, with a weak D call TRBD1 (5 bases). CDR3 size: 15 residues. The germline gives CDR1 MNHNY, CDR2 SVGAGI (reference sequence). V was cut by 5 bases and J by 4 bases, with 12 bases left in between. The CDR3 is CASSLQTVYNSPLHF. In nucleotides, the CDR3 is TGTGCCAGCAGTCTACAGACAGTGTATAATTCACCCCTCCACTTT.

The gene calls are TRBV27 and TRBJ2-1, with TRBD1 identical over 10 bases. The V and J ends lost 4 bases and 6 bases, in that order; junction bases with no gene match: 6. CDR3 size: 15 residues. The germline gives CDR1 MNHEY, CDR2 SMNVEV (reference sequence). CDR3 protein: CASSSGQGVVNEQFF. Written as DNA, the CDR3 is TGTGCCAGCAGTTCAGGACAGGGGGTTGTCAATGAGCAGTTCTTC.

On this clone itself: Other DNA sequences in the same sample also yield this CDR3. The CDR3 region has the DNA TGTGCCACCAGCAGGGAAGACAGGGAGCGGGGCAATCAGCCCCAGCATTTT. This sequence encodes CATSREDRERGNQPQHF. This rearrangement joins TRBV15 to TRBJ1-5, with 7 bases matching TRBD1. The CDR3 consists of 17 residues. The J segment lost 2 bases and the V segment lost 3 bases, leaving 10 bases of the junction unmatched. The V gene's germline CDR1 is LNHNV and CDR2 YYDKDF (reference sequence).

This CDR3 reads CASSHTDRGGEQYF. CDR3 sequence (DNA): TGCGCCAGCAGCCATACGGACAGGGGTGGGGAGCAGTACTTC. The chain recombines TRBV4-3 with TRBJ2-7, with 9 bases identical to TRBD1. V was pared by 3 bases and J by 7 bases, with 7 bases of the junction left unmatched. The CDR3 loop spans 14 amino acids. CDR1 and CDR2 from the germline V gene are LGHNA and YSLEER.

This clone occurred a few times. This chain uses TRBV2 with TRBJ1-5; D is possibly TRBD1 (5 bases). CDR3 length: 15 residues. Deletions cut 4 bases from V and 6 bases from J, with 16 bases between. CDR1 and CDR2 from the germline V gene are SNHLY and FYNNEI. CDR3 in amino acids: CASSGAGTPAQPQHF. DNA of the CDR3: TGTGCCAGCAGTGGTGCGGGGACTCCAGCTCAGCCCCAGCATTTT. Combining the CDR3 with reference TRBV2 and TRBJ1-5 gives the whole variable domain EPEVTQTPSHQVTQMGQEVILRCVPISNHLYFYWYRQILGQKVEFLVSFYNNEISEKSEIFDDQFSVERPDGSNFTLKIRSTKLEDSAMYFCASSGAGTPAQPQHFGDGTRLSIL.